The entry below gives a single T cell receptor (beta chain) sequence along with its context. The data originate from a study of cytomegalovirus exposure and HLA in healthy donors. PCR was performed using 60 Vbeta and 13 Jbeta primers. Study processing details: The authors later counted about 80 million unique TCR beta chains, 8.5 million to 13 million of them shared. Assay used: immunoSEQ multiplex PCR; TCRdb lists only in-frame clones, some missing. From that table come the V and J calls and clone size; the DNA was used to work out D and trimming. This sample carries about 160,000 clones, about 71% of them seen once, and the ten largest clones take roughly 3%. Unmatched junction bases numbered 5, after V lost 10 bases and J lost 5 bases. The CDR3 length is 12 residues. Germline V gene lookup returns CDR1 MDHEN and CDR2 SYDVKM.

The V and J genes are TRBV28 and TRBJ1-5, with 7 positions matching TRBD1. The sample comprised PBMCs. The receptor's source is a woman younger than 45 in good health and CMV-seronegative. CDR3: CATRQGYQPQHF. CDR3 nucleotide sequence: TGTGCCACCAGACAGGGATATCAGCCCCAGCATTTT.